These 14 T cell receptor beta chains were sequenced from one sample in a study of neoadjuvant nivolumab and ipilimumab in lung cancer. Clones were read by immunoSEQ multiplex PCR, and TCRdb kept only the in-frame ones, dropping some. The table shows 24,000 or so clones, with around 80% occurring only once. The sample consisted of peripheral blood, taken before neoadjuvant nivolumab, alone or with ipilimumab. Every receptor here comes from an adult with non-small cell lung cancer.

V gene TRBV5-1 combines with J gene TRBJ1-2, with 7 bases aligning to TRBD1. The ends lost 0 bases at V and 4 bases at J; junction bases unmatched: 6. Germline lookup yields CDR1 SGHRS and CDR2 YFSETQ. The CDR3 has 15 amino acids. CDR3 loop: CASSLAGQGGYGYTF. CDR3 in DNA: TGCGCCAGCAGCTTGGCCGGGCAGGGGGGCTATGGCTACACCTTC.

The chain has TRBV5-1 and TRBJ1-1; maybe TRBD1 (5 bases). V gave up 0 bases and J gave up 1 base, with 7 bases separating them. The germline CDR1 and CDR2 sequences are SGHRS and YFSETQ. This CDR3 has 14 amino acids. The CDR3 DNA follows: TGCGCCAGCAGCTTGGTTGGGACGAACACTGAAGCTTTCTTT. This translates into CASSLVGTNTEAFF.

J is TRBJ2-7 and V is TRBV7-9; TRBD2 aligns across 7 bases. Germline loops: CDR1 SEHNR, CDR2 FQNEAQ (reference sequence). The CDR3 has 14 residues. The V segment lost 3 bases and the J segment 1 base; nucleotides outside the gene matches: 3. The CDR3 protein is CASSFSGGSYEQYF. In nucleotides, the CDR3 is TGTGCCAGCAGCTTCTCGGGGGGTTCCTACGAGCAGTACTTC.

The chain couples TRBV9 to TRBJ2-1; the D gene is possibly TRBD2 (5 bases). Germline assignment: CDR1 SGDLS and CDR2 YYNGEE. The CDR3 runs 16 residues. Between the trimmed V and J ends, which lost 4 bases and 4 bases, there was a span of 18 bases. CDR3 sequence: CASSPTDDGGYNEQFF. The DNA of the CDR3 is TGTGCCAGCAGCCCTACGGACGACGGAGGTTACAATGAGCAGTTCTTC.

This sequence joins TRBV29-1 and TRBJ1-2; D perhaps matches TRBD1 (6 bases). Trimming removed 8 bases at V and 2 bases at J, with 18 bases between. The CDR3 extends over 14 amino acids. Germline assignment: CDR1 SQVTM and CDR2 ANQGSEA. CDR3 sequence: CSSLEAGANYGYTF. The CDR3 region has the DNA TGCAGCTCCCTTGAAGCAGGGGCAAACTATGGCTACACCTTC.

Comments on this clone: At one end, the junction sequence differs from germline, possibly due to a read error. The V gene is TRBV19, the J gene TRBJ1-1; no clear D gene. CDR1 is LNHDA, CDR2 SQIVND, per germline (reference sequence). The CDR3 is made up of 12 amino acids. DNA of the CDR3: TGTGCCAGTAGCCGCAACCGAGTGGGGATTGGCTTT. Translating gives CASSRNRVGIGF.

This chain connects TRBV4-2 to TRBJ2-1; weak D call: TRBD1 (5 bases). V lost 0 bases and J 6 bases, leaving 9 bases between the germline ends. The germline CDR1 and CDR2 sequences are LGHNA and YNFKEQ. This CDR3 comprises 14 residues. The CDR3 protein is CASSQDKGRNEQFF. The CDR3 bases are TGTGCCAGCAGCCAAGATAAGGGGCGCAATGAGCAGTTCTTC.

This chain uses TRBV5-1 with TRBJ1-4; TRBD1 is a possible D gene (5 bases). Trimming removed 4 bases at V and 7 bases at J, with 17 bases between. Germline V gene data show CDR1 as SGHRS and CDR2 as YFSETQ. The CDR3 runs 15 residues. The CDR3 nucleotides read TGCGCCAGCAGCCCCTTTGACAGCGCTGGTGAAAAACTGTTTTTT. Protein sequence: CASSPFDSAGEKLFF. Full variable domain (missing parts from reference TRBV5-1 and TRBJ1-4): KAGVTQTPRYLIKTRGQQVTLSCSPISGHRSVSWYQQTPGQGLQFLFEYFSETQRNKGNFPGRFSGRQFSNSRSEMNVSTLELGDSALYLCASSPFDSAGEKLFFGSGTQLSVL.

This clone was observed a single time. The rearrangement links TRBV5-1 to TRBJ2-7, with 8 nucleotides matching TRBD2. The CDR3 is 15 amino acids. Trimming cost V 5 bases and J 0 bases; bases outside gene matches: 7. Per the germline V gene, CDR1 is SGHRS and CDR2 is YFSETQ. The CDR3 loop reads CASRAGTRNSYEQYF. The CDR3 bases are TGCGCCAGCAGGGCCGGGACTAGAAACTCCTACGAGCAGTACTTC.

This chain joins TRBV19 and TRBJ1-1; no definite D call. Germline CDR1 reads LNHDA; CDR2 reads SQIVND (reference sequence). The CDR3 runs 15 residues. Trimming shortened V by 8 bases and J by 1 base, and 17 bases separated the two germline ends. This CDR3 reads CASSPQRLSNTEAFF. CDR3 in DNA: TGTGCCAGTTCGCCGCAGAGACTCTCGAACACTGAAGCTTTCTTT.

Only a few counts were recorded for this clone. This chain joins TRBV10-3 and TRBJ2-1; 9 bases are shared with TRBD1. The V and J ends lost 4 bases and 7 bases, in that order; junction bases with no gene match: 5. This CDR3 is 14 amino acids long. Germline V lookup: CDR1 ENHRY, CDR2 SYGVKD. In nucleotides, the CDR3 is TGTGCCATCAGTGCGGGGACAGGGAGTAATGAGCAGTTCTTC. This gives the protein CAISAGTGSNEQFF.

This sequence joins TRBV7-2 and TRBJ2-5, with TRBD1 as a possible D gene (6 bases). This CDR3 has 15 amino acids. V lost 1 base and J lost 6, with 15 bases in between. CDR1 and CDR2 from the germline V gene are SGHTA and FQGNSA. The CDR3 DNA sequence: TGTGCCAGCAGCTTAGTGAGGGGGAAGGGGAAGACCCAGTACTTC. It is translated as CASSLVRGKGKTQYF. Combining the CDR3 with reference TRBV7-2 and TRBJ2-5 gives the whole variable domain GAGVSQSPSNKVTEKGKDVELRCDPISGHTALYWYRQSLGQGLEFLIYFQGNSAPDKSGLPSDRFSAERTGGSVSTLTIQRTQQEDSAVYLCASSLVRGKGKTQYFGPGTRLLVL.

The chain combines TRBV29-1 with TRBJ1-4; D remains ambiguous. Germline V gene lookup returns CDR1 SQVTM and CDR2 ANQGSEA. V lost 4 bases and J lost 4, with 7 bases in between. The CDR3 extends over 12 amino acids. This CDR3 reads CSVVWGNEKLFF. CDR3 DNA sequence: TGCAGCGTTGTTTGGGGTAATGAAAAACTGTTTTTT. Filled out from reference TRBV29-1 and TRBJ1-4, the complete variable domain reads SAVISQKPSRDICQRGTSLTIQCQVDSQVTMMFWYRQQPGQSLTLIATANQGSEATYESGFVIDKFPISRPNLTFSTLTVSNMSPEDSSIYLCSVVWGNEKLFFGSGTQLSVL.

The CDR3 region is CASSLLTGGGPHEQYF. The CDR3 DNA follows: TGTGCCAGCAGTTTACTCACTGGGGGCGGTCCCCACGAGCAGTACTTC. This chain links TRBV27 with TRBJ2-7; tentatively, D is TRBD1 (6 bases). Trimming shortened V by 2 bases and J by 5 bases, and 19 bases separated the two germline ends. CDR1 and CDR2 (germline): MNHEY, SMNVEV (reference sequence). The CDR3 covers 16 residues.